This is a list of T cell receptor beta chains from one sample in a study of a mutant IDH1 vaccine in newly diagnosed glioma. Their target antigens are unknown. Data came from immunoSEQ multiplex PCR; TCRdb stores just in-frame clones and leaves some out. The sample includes approximately 35,000 clones, approximately 90% of them seen just once. The sample consisted of PBMCs, taken from a glioma patient whose treatment included an IDH1 peptide vaccine. All receptors derive from a middle-aged woman with glioma. Each CDR3 is given with its conserved first and last residue. D genes are given only for firm matches. Where a row states a size, it is once, few, many or the class of an expanded clone; other rows omit it.

d_call: -
cdr3_length: 12
clone_size: -
j_call: TRBJ1-1
v_call: TRBV7-9
cdr3_nt: TGTGCCAGCTGTGGGGAGAACACTGAAGCTTTCTTT
cdr3_aa: CASCGENTEAFF

d_call: TRBD1
cdr3_length: 16
clone_size: -
j_call: TRBJ1-2
v_call: TRBV5-1
cdr3_nt: TGCGCCAGCAGCTTCACCGGGACAGGGATAAACTATGGCTACACCTTC
cdr3_aa: CASSFTGTGINYGYTF

d_call: TRBD1
cdr3_length: 14
clone_size: -
j_call: TRBJ2-5
v_call: TRBV5-1
cdr3_nt: TGCGCCAGCATCGGGACAGGGTCGCCAGAGACCCAGTACTTC
cdr3_aa: CASIGTGSPETQYF

d_call: -
cdr3_length: 17
clone_size: once
j_call: TRBJ1-1
v_call: TRBV2
cdr3_nt: TGTGCCAGCAGAGAGCAAACCCCGGGACGGCGGAACACTGAAGCTTTCTTT
cdr3_aa: CASREQTPGRRNTEAFF

d_call: TRBD2
cdr3_length: 13
clone_size: -
j_call: TRBJ2-1
v_call: TRBV6-1
cdr3_nt: TGTGCCACCGGACTAGCGGGAGCTTATGAGCAGTTCTTC
cdr3_aa: CATGLAGAYEQFF

d_call: -
cdr3_length: 14
clone_size: -
j_call: TRBJ2-3
v_call: TRBV30
cdr3_nt: TGTGCCTGGAACAGAGCGGACAGCACAGATACGCAGTATTTT
cdr3_aa: CAWNRADSTDTQYF

d_call: -
cdr3_length: 13
clone_size: -
j_call: TRBJ1-3
v_call: TRBV18
cdr3_nt: TGTGCCAGCTCCCTTGAGCCGGGGCACACCATATATTTT
cdr3_aa: CASSLEPGHTIYF

d_call: TRBD1
cdr3_length: 15
clone_size: -
j_call: TRBJ2-5
v_call: TRBV30
cdr3_nt: TGTGCCTGGAGTATTCGACAGGGGTCGAGGGAGACCCAGTACTTC
cdr3_aa: CAWSIRQGSRETQYF

d_call: TRBD2
cdr3_length: 16
clone_size: -
j_call: TRBJ2-7
v_call: TRBV11-2
cdr3_nt: TGTGCCAGCAGCTTAGATATCGGGAGGGTGCCCTACGAGCAGTACTTC
cdr3_aa: CASSLDIGRVPYEQYF

d_call: -
cdr3_length: 15
clone_size: -
j_call: TRBJ1-2
v_call: TRBV5-4
cdr3_nt: TGTGCCAGCAGCCCCCGGGGGGGTCGCGACTATGGCTACACCTTC
cdr3_aa: CASSPRGGRDYGYTF

d_call: -
cdr3_length: 15
clone_size: -
j_call: TRBJ2-1
v_call: TRBV19
cdr3_nt: TGTGCCAGTAGTATAGACGGCGGGAACTACAATGAGCAGTTCTTC
cdr3_aa: CASSIDGGNYNEQFF

d_call: -
cdr3_length: 14
clone_size: once
j_call: TRBJ1-2
v_call: TRBV6-1
cdr3_nt: TGTGCCAGCTCCCCTCTCAGCGCTTACTATGGCTACACCTTC
cdr3_aa: CASSPLSAYYGYTF

d_call: -
cdr3_length: 13
clone_size: once
j_call: TRBJ2-3
v_call: TRBV4-3
cdr3_nt: TGCGCCAGCAGCCAAGAGGTGGGAGATACGCAGTATTTT
cdr3_aa: CASSQEVGDTQYF

d_call: -
cdr3_length: 15
clone_size: -
j_call: TRBJ1-6
v_call: TRBV15
cdr3_nt: TGTGCCACTATGACGGACAGAGGAAATAATTCACCCCTCCACTTT
cdr3_aa: CATMTDRGNNSPLHF

d_call: -
cdr3_length: 16
clone_size: -
j_call: TRBJ1-4
v_call: TRBV23-1
cdr3_nt: TGCGCCAGCAGTCAATCGACGGACAGTGATAATGAAAAACTGTTTTTT
cdr3_aa: CASSQSTDSDNEKLFF

d_call: -
cdr3_length: 12
clone_size: -
j_call: TRBJ1-2
v_call: TRBV30
cdr3_nt: TGTGCCGGGCGTAAGTTGGAGGATGGCTACACCTTC
cdr3_aa: CAGRKLEDGYTF

d_call: TRBD2
cdr3_length: 14
clone_size: -
j_call: TRBJ2-1
v_call: TRBV2
cdr3_nt: TGTGCCGTAGGACGGGGGGTCGCGTACAATGAGCAGTTCTTC
cdr3_aa: CAVGRGVAYNEQFF

d_call: -
cdr3_length: 12
clone_size: few
j_call: TRBJ1-1
v_call: TRBV11-2
cdr3_nt: TGTGCCAGTGAGGGGGAGAACACTGAAGCTTTCTTT
cdr3_aa: CASEGENTEAFF

d_call: -
cdr3_length: 16
clone_size: few
j_call: TRBJ2-2
v_call: TRBV13
cdr3_nt: TGTGCCAGCAGCGCCCCTCAGCGGGCGAACACCGGGGAGCTGTTTTTT
cdr3_aa: CASSAPQRANTGELFF

d_call: -
cdr3_length: 16
clone_size: once
j_call: TRBJ2-7
v_call: TRBV6-5
cdr3_nt: TGTGCCAGCAGTTACTCGAGTGGGGGCAAGGGGTACGAGCAGTACTTC
cdr3_aa: CASSYSSGGKGYEQYF

d_call: TRBD1
cdr3_length: 12
clone_size: -
j_call: TRBJ1-2
v_call: TRBV19
cdr3_nt: TGTGCCAGTAATACAGGGGTTCATGGCTACACCTTC
cdr3_aa: CASNTGVHGYTF

d_call: TRBD1
cdr3_length: 13
clone_size: -
j_call: TRBJ2-5
v_call: TRBV5-1
cdr3_nt: TGCGCCAGTTCCGGACAGGGCCAAGAGACCCAGTACTTC
cdr3_aa: CASSGQGQETQYF

d_call: TRBD2
cdr3_length: 15
clone_size: -
j_call: TRBJ2-1
v_call: TRBV7-9
cdr3_nt: TGTGCCAGCAGCTTCGGGACTAGCGGATACAATGAGCAGTTCTTC
cdr3_aa: CASSFGTSGYNEQFF

d_call: -
cdr3_length: 16
clone_size: -
j_call: TRBJ2-7
v_call: TRBV6-6
cdr3_nt: TGTGCCAGCAGTTCCCCCCGGGACACTACTTTGGACGAGCAGTACTTC
cdr3_aa: CASSSPRDTTLDEQYF

d_call: -
cdr3_length: 15
clone_size: -
j_call: TRBJ1-3
v_call: TRBV27
cdr3_nt: TGTGCCAGCAGTTTAAGTGGGTTCTCTGGAAACACCATATATTTT
cdr3_aa: CASSLSGFSGNTIYF

d_call: -
cdr3_length: 16
clone_size: -
j_call: TRBJ2-7
v_call: TRBV5-4
cdr3_nt: TGTGCCAGCAGCCTGGCCGCAGGGCGTAGTACCTACGAGCAGTACTTC
cdr3_aa: CASSLAAGRSTYEQYF

d_call: TRBD2
cdr3_length: 19
clone_size: -
j_call: TRBJ2-5
v_call: TRBV4-1
cdr3_nt: TGCGCCAGCAGCCAAGATTCAGGGCTAGCGGGGGGGCCCCAAGAGACCCAGTACTTC
cdr3_aa: CASSQDSGLAGGPQETQYF

d_call: -
cdr3_length: 14
clone_size: -
j_call: TRBJ1-1
v_call: TRBV7-9
cdr3_nt: TGTGCCAGCAGCTTAACCCCGCTCGACACTGAAGCTTTCTTT
cdr3_aa: CASSLTPLDTEAFF

d_call: -
cdr3_length: 12
clone_size: -
j_call: TRBJ1-2
v_call: TRBV9
cdr3_nt: TGTGCCAGCTTTGGGGGGCCCTATGGCTACACCTTC
cdr3_aa: CASFGGPYGYTF

d_call: TRBD2
cdr3_length: 15
clone_size: -
j_call: TRBJ2-7
v_call: TRBV6-6
cdr3_nt: TGTGCCAGCTCGACTTCAGGGACTAGGCTCTACGAGCAGTACTTC
cdr3_aa: CASSTSGTRLYEQYF

d_call: -
cdr3_length: 14
clone_size: -
j_call: TRBJ2-2
v_call: TRBV5-1
cdr3_nt: TGCGCCAGCAGCCAAGACAGTAACACCGGGGAGCTGTTTTTT
cdr3_aa: CASSQDSNTGELFF

d_call: -
cdr3_length: 14
clone_size: -
j_call: TRBJ1-1
v_call: TRBV6-5
cdr3_nt: TGTGCCAGCAGGCTTGAGCCGAGTTCCGCTGAAGCTTTCTTT
cdr3_aa: CASRLEPSSAEAFF

d_call: TRBD2
cdr3_length: 16
clone_size: -
j_call: TRBJ2-3
v_call: TRBV7-9
cdr3_nt: TGTGCCAGCAGCTTAGTGCTGACGGGAGGGCAAGATACGCAGTATTTT
cdr3_aa: CASSLVLTGGQDTQYF

d_call: -
cdr3_length: 15
clone_size: -
j_call: TRBJ1-2
v_call: TRBV15
cdr3_nt: TGTGCCACCAGCAGAGCTGAGGTGGGAGGGCAAGGCTACACCTTC
cdr3_aa: CATSRAEVGGQGYTF

d_call: TRBD1
cdr3_length: 12
clone_size: -
j_call: TRBJ1-1
v_call: TRBV6-5
cdr3_nt: TGTGCCAGCAGTTATGGACAGGGTGAAGCTTTCTTT
cdr3_aa: CASSYGQGEAFF

d_call: -
cdr3_length: 13
clone_size: -
j_call: TRBJ1-2
v_call: TRBV5-6
cdr3_nt: TGTGCCAGCAGCTCGGGACCGATCGATGGCTACACCTTC
cdr3_aa: CASSSGPIDGYTF

d_call: TRBD1
cdr3_length: 13
clone_size: -
j_call: TRBJ1-2
v_call: TRBV5-1
cdr3_nt: TGCGCCAGCAGTCCGGGACAGAGCTATGGCTACACCTTC
cdr3_aa: CASSPGQSYGYTF

d_call: -
cdr3_length: 14
clone_size: -
j_call: TRBJ2-6
v_call: TRBV30
cdr3_nt: TGTGCCTGGAGAGGACCGGGGGGGGCCAACGTCCTGACTTTC
cdr3_aa: CAWRGPGGANVLTF

d_call: TRBD1
cdr3_length: 20
clone_size: -
j_call: TRBJ2-7
v_call: TRBV4-3
cdr3_nt: TGCGCCAGCAGCCTTAGGGGCGGTCTGACTGACAGGGGTGACTCCTACGAGCAGTACTTC
cdr3_aa: CASSLRGGLTDRGDSYEQYF

d_call: TRBD2
cdr3_length: 17
clone_size: -
j_call: TRBJ2-3
v_call: TRBV9
cdr3_nt: TGTGCCAGCAGCGCCGGGGACGCGGGAGTTAGCACAGATACGCAGTATTTT
cdr3_aa: CASSAGDAGVSTDTQYF

d_call: -
cdr3_length: 13
clone_size: -
j_call: TRBJ1-4
v_call: TRBV30
cdr3_nt: TGTGCCTGGGAGCCAACAGAGGATGAAAAACTGTTTTTT
cdr3_aa: CAWEPTEDEKLFF

d_call: -
cdr3_length: 14
clone_size: once
j_call: TRBJ2-7
v_call: TRBV6-5
cdr3_nt: TGTGCCAGCAGTCCTTACTCGTGGCGGGTTGCGCAGTACTTC
cdr3_aa: CASSPYSWRVAQYF

d_call: -
cdr3_length: 16
clone_size: -
j_call: TRBJ1-4
v_call: TRBV27
cdr3_nt: TGTGCCAGCAGTTCCGACAGCCACCCAACTAATGAAAAACTGTTTTTT
cdr3_aa: CASSSDSHPTNEKLFF

d_call: -
cdr3_length: 15
clone_size: -
j_call: TRBJ1-5
v_call: TRBV28
cdr3_nt: TGTGCCAGCAGTCTAGGTAGGACGATTTATCAGCCCCAGCATTTT
cdr3_aa: CASSLGRTIYQPQHF